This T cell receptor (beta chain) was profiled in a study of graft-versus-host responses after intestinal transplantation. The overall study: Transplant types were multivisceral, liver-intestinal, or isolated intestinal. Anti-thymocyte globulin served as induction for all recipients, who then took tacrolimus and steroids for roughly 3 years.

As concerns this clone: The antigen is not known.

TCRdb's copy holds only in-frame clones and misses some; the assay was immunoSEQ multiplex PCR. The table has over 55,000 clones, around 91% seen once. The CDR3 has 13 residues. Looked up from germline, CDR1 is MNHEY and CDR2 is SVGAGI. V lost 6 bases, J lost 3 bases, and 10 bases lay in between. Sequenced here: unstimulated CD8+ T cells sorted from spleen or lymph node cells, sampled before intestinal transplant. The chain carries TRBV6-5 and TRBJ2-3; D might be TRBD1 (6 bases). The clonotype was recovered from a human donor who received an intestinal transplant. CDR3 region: CASSNRVTDTQYF. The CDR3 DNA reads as TGTGCCAGCAGCAACAGGGTAACAGATACGCAGTATTTT.